This TCR beta chain originates from a study of blood T cell repertoires in COVID-19. Study context: Sample material is recorded as cDNA or gDNA derived from T cells, B-cell-depleted T cells, or PBMCs.

This CDR3 spans 13 amino acids. Trimming cost V 4 bases and J 4 bases; bases outside gene matches: 4. Per germline, CDR1 SQVTM and CDR2 ANQGSEA. Data came from immunoSEQ multiplex PCR; TCRdb stores just in-frame clones and leaves some out. The data show under 200,000 clones, approximately 91% seen once. This clone was found many times. The chain joins TRBV29-1 to TRBJ2-1; 7 bases align to TRBD2. This clonotype originated in a young man with active or convalescent COVID-19. Sequencing was carried out using peripheral blood. The CDR3 is CSVASGEYNEQFF. The CDR3 DNA reads as TGCAGCGTTGCCAGCGGGGAGTACAATGAGCAGTTCTTC.